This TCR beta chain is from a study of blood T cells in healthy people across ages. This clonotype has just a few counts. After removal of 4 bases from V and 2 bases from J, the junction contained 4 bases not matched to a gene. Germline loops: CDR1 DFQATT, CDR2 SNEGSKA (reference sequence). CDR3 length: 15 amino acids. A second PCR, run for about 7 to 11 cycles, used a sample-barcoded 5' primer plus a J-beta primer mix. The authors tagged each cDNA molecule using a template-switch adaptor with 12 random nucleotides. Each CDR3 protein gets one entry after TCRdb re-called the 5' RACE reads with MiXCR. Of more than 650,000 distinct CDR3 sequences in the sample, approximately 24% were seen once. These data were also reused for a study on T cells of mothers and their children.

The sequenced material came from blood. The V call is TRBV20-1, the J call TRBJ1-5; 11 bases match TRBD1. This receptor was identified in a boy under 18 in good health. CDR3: CSAKGTGGGNQPQHF. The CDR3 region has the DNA TGCAGTGCTAAGGGGACAGGGGGGGGCAATCAGCCCCAGCATTTT.